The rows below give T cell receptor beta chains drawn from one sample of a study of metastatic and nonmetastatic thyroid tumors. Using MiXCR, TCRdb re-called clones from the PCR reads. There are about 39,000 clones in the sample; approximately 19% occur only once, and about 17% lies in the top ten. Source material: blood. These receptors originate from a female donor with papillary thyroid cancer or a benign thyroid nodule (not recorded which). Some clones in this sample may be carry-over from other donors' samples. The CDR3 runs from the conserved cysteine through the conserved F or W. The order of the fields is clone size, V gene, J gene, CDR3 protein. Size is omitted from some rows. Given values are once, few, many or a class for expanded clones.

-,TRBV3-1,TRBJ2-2,CASSPITRSAGELSF
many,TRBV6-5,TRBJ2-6,CASSSSPGGRANVLTF
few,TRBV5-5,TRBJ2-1,CAGSRQLINEQFF
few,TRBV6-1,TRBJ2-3,CTSSGTSGTIDTQYF
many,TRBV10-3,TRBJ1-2,CAIARGLYGYTF
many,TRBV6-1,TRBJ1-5,CATRPVGWEQPQHF
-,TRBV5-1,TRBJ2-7,CASSLDHREGQYF
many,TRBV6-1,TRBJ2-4,CASSEAHHGKQNIQYF
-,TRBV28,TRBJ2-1,CATGDHRSNEQFF
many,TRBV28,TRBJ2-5,CASSLRTGRETQYF
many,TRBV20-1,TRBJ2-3,CSANSDLAGGDADTQYF
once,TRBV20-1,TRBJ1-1,CSARGGRAYTEAFF
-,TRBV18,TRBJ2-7,CASSTGSFYEQYF
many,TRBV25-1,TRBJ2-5,CASNAGTGEEETRYF
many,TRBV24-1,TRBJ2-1,CATSDARAGGMYNEQFF
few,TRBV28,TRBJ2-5,CASSLMTGGVVTQYF
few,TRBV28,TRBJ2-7,CASKLAGAREQYF
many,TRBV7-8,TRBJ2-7,CASSLVAGFYEQYF
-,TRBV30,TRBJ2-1,CAWSPRLAGDGNEQFF
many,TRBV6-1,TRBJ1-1,CASLDRNTEAFF
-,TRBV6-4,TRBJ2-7,CATQGLYYEQYF
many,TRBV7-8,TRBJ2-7,CASNSGVEFYEQYF
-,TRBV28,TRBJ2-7,CASSLVFGRVYEQYF
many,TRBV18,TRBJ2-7,CASGTGGQSSYEQYF
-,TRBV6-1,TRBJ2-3,CARSSRGGRTDTQYF
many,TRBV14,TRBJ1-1,CASSQGGTEAFF
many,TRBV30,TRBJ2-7,CAWSPAGLAGDEQYF
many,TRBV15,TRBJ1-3,CATSTGVGNTIYF
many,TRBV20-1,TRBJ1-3,CSAEYRARNTIYF
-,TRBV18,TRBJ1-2,CTSSPYSGGYTF
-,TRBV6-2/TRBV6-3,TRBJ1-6,CASSYEGRRSPLHF
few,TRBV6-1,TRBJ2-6,CASSRGTGVSGANVLTF
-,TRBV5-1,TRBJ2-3,CASSLTSGSTDTHYF
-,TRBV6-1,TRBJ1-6,CASRGTGGSSPLHF
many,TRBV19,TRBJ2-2,CASSDWAGELFF
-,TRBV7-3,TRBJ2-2,CASSRWWGDITGELFF
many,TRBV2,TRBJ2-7,CASRGRSVTYEQYF
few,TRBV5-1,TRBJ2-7,CASSYTVPGLAREQYF
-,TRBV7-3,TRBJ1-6,CASSLQGGDSPLHF
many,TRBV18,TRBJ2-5,CASSLDVGTEETQYF
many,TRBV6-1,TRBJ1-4,CASSWTGGKAKLFF
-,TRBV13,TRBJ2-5,CASSLGETWFF
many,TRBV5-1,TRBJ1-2,CASSLGGTGVLQGYTF
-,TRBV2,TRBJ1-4,CASRTPGDISNEKLFF